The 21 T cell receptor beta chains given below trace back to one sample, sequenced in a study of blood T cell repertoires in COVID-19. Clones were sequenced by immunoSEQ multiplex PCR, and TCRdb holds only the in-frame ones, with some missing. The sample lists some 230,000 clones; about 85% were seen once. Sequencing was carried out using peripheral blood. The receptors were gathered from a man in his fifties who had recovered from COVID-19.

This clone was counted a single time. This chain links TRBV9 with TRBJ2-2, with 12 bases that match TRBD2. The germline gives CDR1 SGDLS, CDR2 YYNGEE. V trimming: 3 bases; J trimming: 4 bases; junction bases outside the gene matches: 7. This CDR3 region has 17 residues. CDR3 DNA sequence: TGTGCCAGCAGCGCCGGACTAGCGGGAAAGATCACCGGGGAGCTGTTTTTT. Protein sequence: CASSAGLAGKITGELFF.

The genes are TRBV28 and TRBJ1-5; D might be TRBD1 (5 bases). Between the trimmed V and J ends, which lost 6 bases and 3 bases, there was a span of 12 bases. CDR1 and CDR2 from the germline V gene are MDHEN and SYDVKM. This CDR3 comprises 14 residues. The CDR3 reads CASSPGGVNQPQHF. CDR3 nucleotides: TGTGCCAGCAGCCCCGGGGGGGTCAATCAGCCCCAGCATTTT.

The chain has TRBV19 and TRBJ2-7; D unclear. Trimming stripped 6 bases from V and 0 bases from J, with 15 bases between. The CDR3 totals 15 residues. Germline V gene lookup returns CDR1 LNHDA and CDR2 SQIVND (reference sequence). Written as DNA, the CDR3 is TGTGCCAGTAGCTTGAGGTCATTGAGCTCCTACGAGCAGTACTTC. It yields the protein CASSLRSLSSYEQYF. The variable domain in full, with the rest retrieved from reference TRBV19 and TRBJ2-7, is DGGITQSPKYLFRKEGQNVTLSCEQNLNHDAMYWYRQDPGQGLRLIYYSQIVNDFQKGDIAEGYSVSREKKESFPLTVTSAQKNPTAFYLCASSLRSLSSYEQYFGPGTRLTVT.

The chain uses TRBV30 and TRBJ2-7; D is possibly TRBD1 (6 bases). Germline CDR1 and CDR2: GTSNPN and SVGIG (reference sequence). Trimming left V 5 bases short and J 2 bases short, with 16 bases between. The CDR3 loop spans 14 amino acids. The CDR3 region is CAWGITGITYEQYF. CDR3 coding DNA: TGTGCCTGGGGAATTACAGGGATCACCTACGAGCAGTACTTC.

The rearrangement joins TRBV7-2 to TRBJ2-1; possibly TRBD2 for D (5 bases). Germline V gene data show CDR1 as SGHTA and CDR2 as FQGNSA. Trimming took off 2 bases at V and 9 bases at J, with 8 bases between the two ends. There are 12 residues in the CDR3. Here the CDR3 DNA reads TGTGCCAGCAGCTTACGGGGTCTTGAGCAGTTCTTC. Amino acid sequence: CASSLRGLEQFF.

The CDR3: CASSNQGGWEQYF. The CDR3 DNA sequence: TGTGCCAGCAGTAATCAAGGGGGCTGGGAGCAGTACTTC. The chain is built from TRBV6-5 and TRBJ2-7; 7 nucleotides line up with TRBD1. This CDR3 region has 13 residues. In germline, CDR1 is MNHEY, CDR2 SVGAGI. Losses at the gene ends were 5 bases for V and 7 bases for J; bases not matched to a gene: 8.

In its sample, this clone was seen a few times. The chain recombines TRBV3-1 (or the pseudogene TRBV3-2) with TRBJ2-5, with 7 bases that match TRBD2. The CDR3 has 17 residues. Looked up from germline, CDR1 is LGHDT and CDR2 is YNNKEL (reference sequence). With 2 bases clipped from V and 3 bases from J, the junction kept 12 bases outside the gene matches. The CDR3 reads CASSQPPGLDLKETQYF. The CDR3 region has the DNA TGTGCCAGCAGCCAACCTCCCGGACTAGACCTCAAAGAGACCCAGTACTTC.

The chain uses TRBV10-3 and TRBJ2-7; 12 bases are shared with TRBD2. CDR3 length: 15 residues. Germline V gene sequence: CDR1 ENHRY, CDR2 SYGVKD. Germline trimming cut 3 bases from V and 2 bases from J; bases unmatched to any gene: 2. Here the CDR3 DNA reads TGTGCCATCAGTGACCTAGCGGGAGGGCCCTACGAGCAGTACTTC. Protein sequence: CAISDLAGGPYEQYF.

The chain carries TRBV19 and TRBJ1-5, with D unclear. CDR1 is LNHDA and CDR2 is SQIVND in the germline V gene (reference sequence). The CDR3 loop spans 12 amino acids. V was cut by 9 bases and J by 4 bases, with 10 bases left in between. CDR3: CASGFGNQPQHF. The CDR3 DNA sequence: TGTGCCAGCGGGTTCGGAAATCAGCCCCAGCATTTT.

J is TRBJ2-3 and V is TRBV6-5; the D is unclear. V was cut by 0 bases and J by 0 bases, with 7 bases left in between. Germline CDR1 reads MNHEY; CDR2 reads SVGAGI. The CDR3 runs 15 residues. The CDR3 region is CASSYSFISTDTQYF. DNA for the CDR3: TGTGCCAGCAGTTACTCTTTCATTAGCACAGATACGCAGTATTTT.

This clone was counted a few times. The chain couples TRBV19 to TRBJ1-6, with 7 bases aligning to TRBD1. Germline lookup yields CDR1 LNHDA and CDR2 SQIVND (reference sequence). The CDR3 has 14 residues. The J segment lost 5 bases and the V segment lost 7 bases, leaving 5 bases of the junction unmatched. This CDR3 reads CASTRDSHNSPLHF. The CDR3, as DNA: TGTGCCAGTACCCGGGACAGCCATAATTCACCCCTCCACTTT.

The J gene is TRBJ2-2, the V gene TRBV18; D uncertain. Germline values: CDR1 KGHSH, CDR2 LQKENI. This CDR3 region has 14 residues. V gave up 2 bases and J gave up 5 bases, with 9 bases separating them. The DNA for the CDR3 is TGTGCCAGCTCACCAGAGATATTAACCGGGGAGCTGTTTTTT. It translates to CASSPEILTGELFF.

The CDR3 region is CASSVYSSYNEQFF. In DNA form, the CDR3 reads TGTGCCAGTTCCGTTTATAGCTCCTACAATGAGCAGTTCTTC. The chain has TRBV19 and TRBJ2-1, with D uncertain. V lost 8 bases to trimming and J lost 0 bases, with 11 bases between them. The germline V gene has CDR1 LNHDA and CDR2 SQIVND (reference sequence). The CDR3 length is 14 residues.

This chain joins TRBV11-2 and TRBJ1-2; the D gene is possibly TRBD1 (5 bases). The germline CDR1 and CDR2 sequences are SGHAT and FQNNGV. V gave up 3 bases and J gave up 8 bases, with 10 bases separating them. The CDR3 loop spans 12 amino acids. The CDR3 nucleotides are TGTGCCAGCAGCTTCCAGGGATTCGGCTACACCTTC. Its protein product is CASSFQGFGYTF.

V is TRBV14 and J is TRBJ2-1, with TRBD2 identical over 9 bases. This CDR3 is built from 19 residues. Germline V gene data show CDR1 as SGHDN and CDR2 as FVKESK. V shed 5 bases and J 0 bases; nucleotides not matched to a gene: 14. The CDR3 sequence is CASSGPGLAAYFSYNEQFF. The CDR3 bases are TGTGCCAGCAGCGGACCGGGACTAGCAGCATACTTCTCCTACAATGAGCAGTTCTTC.

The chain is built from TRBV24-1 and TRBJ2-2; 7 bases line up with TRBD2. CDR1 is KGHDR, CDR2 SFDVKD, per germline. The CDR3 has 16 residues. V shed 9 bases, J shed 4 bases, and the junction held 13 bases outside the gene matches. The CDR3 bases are TGTGCCACCGAGTTAACGGGAGGACCGACCACCGGGGAGCTGTTTTTT. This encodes CATELTGGPTTGELFF.

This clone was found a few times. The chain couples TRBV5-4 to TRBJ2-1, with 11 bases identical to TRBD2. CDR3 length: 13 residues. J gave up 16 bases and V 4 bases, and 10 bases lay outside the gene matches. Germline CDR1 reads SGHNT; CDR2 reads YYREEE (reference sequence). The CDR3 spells CASSHFSGRGEFF. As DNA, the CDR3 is TGTGCCAGCAGCCATTTTAGCGGGAGGGGTGAATTCTTC.

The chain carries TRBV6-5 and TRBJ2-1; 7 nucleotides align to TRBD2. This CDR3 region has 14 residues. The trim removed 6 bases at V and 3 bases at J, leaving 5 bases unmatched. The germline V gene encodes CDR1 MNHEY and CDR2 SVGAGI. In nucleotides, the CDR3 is TGTGCCAGCAGCGCGGGACTAAACTACAATGAGCAGTTCTTC. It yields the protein CASSAGLNYNEQFF.

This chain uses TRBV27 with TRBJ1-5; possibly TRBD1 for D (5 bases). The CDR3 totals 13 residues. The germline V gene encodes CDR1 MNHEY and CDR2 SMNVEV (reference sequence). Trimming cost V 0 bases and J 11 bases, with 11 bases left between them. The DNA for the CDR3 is TGTGCCAGCAGTTTATCAGGTGGGGGGGCCCAGCATTTT. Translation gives CASSLSGGGAQHF.

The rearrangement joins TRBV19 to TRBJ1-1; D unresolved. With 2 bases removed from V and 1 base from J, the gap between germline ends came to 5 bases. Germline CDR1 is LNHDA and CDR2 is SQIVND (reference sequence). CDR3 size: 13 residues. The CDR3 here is CASSIQKNTEAFF. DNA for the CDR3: TGTGCCAGTAGTATACAAAAGAACACTGAAGCTTTCTTT.

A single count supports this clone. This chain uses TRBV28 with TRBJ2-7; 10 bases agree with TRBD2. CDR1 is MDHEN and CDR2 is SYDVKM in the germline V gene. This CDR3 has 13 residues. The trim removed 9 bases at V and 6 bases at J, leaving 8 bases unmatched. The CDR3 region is CASSASGRSEQYF. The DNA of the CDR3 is TGTGCCAGTTCGGCTAGCGGGAGATCCGAGCAGTACTTC. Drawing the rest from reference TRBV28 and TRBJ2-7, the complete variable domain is DVKVTQSSRYLVKRTGEKVFLECVQDMDHENMFWYRQDPGLGLRLIYFSYDVKMKEKGDIPEGYSVSREKKERFSLILESASTNQTSMYLCASSASGRSEQYFGPGTRLTVT.